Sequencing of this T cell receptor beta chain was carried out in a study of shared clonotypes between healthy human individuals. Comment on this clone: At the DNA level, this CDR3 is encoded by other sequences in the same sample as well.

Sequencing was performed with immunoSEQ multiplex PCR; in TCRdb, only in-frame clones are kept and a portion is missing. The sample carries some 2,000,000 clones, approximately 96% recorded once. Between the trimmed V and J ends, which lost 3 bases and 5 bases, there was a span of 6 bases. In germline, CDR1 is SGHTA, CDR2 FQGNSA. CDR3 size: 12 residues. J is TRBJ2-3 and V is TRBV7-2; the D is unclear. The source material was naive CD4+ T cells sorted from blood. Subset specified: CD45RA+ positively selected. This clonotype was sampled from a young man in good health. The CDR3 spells CASSFLVDTQYF. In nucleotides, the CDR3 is TGTGCCAGCAGCTTTTTAGTAGATACGCAGTATTTT.